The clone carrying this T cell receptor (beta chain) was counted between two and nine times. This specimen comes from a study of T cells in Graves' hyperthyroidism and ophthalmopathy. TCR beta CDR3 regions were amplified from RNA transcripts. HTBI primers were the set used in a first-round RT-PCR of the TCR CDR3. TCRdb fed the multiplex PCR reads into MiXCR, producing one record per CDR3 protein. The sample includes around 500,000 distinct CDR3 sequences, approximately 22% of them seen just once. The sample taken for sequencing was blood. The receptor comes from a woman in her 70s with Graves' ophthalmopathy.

CDR3 sequence (DNA): TGTGCCAGCAGCGCCTCGTGGACAGGGCCCAACACCGGGGAGCTGTTTTTT. This codes for CASSASWTGPNTGELFF. The chain employs TRBV9 and TRBJ2-2, with 8 bases that match TRBD1. Trimming cost V 3 bases and J 2 bases; bases outside gene matches: 9. Germline CDR1 SGDLS, CDR2 YYNGEE. CDR3 length: 17 amino acids.